This TCR beta chain was sequenced for a study of cytomegalovirus exposure and HLA in healthy donors (TCRdb year 2017). With respect to the entire study: According to an earlier analysis of a few hundred of the donors, about 190 million T cells yielded 95 million to 140 million unique TCR beta sequences and around 280 Gb of sequence data. An early release covering roughly 600 HLA-typed donors comprised approximately 300 gigabases of sequencing data and roughly 86 million unique TCR sequences. Among the roughly 400 genotyped donors, under 90% belonged to the genetic ancestry cluster associated with self-reported Caucasian donors. The study was designed to test whether signatures of past pathogen exposure could be identified by cataloging public T cell receptors. The T cell repertoires of 666 subjects were profiled by immunosequencing and related to cytomegalovirus serostatus. Besides the first cohort of under 700 subjects, a separate validation cohort made up of 120 different subjects was used. To predict cytomegalovirus infection status, the study brought together high-throughput TCR immunosequencing, statistical association of individual TCRs with disease status, and machine learning. A later analysis re-examined previously published TCR beta repertoires from just over 650 donors and added high-resolution HLA genotyping to investigate patterns of TCR occurrence. In the later analysis, no new phenotypic data were used to find candidate immune exposures; instead, reliance was placed on TCR beta sequences and their occurrence across donors. An earlier analysis of some 500 of the donors used high-throughput TCR beta sequencing to judge whether each TCR beta V gene segment behaved as functional or pseudogenic. Donor age, sex, ethnicity and CMV serostatus were compiled alongside the repertoire data. In a later genetic analysis, genome-wide SNP genotypes for about 55% of the roughly 700 donors were used, and that subset was treated as a discovery cohort. Every discovery cohort repertoire had been produced on one sequencing platform. Class I and class II HLA loci were covered by the typing at four-digit resolution. The number of typed donors differed by locus: about 620-640 for A, B, C, DRB1 and DQB1; 500 to 550 for DQA1; around 580 for DPA1; and some 450 for DPB1. Roughly five DR-DQ haplotypes were handled as single units for association and clustering, since linkage in the cohort was strong. On average, 235,054 unique TCR beta nucleotide sequences were sequenced per donor among a few hundred genotyped donors of the cohort, with 15% to 20% of those sequences being non-productive.

From its cysteine to its phenylalanine, the CDR3 spans 15 amino acids. The read is trimmed to its CDR3 DNA, 45 bases read in frame from base 1. CDR1 and CDR2 (SGHVS, FQNEAQ) derive from the germline V gene. Relative to germline, V is 1 base shorter and J is 1 base shorter, with 11 bases between their ends. This clone was detected only a few times. Which antigen it targets is not known. No qualities accompany the bases; no much larger clone lies one base away. The sample contains more than one DNA sequence encoding this CDR3. The method was the immunoSEQ multiplex PCR assay. For the multiplex PCR, a mixture combining 60 forward primers for TCR Vbeta segments and 13 reverse primers for TCR Jbeta segments was used. The CDR3 region of rearranged TCR beta genes was amplified from genomic DNA with a multiplex PCR assay. The amplified TCR beta libraries were sequenced on the Illumina HiSeq System as 87-base-pair reads. In the paper's pipeline: A later analysis counted about 82 million unique TCR beta chains across the 670 or so repertoires, and roughly 11 million of these chains were shared by at least two donors. A nearest-neighbor algorithm error-corrected the raw reads and collapsed the reads into unique sequences, merging closely related sequences to remove PCR and sequencing errors. To assign V, D and J gene segments, CDR3 sequences were aligned to IMGT reference sequences. For a sequence to be retained, a match of at least six nucleotides to both a V gene segment and a J gene segment was required. Rearrangements were called productive when the CDR3 lacked stop codons and stayed in frame with V and J; all others were non-productive. CDR3 was defined by IMGT convention, running from the second conserved V-encoded cysteine to the conserved J-encoded phenylalanine. In an earlier analysis of around 540 of the donors, sequences lacking an unambiguous match to a single V gene segment were excluded. An earlier analysis of approximately 590 of the donors classified V segments as functional when productive rearrangements were above 56.7% and as segregating when the standard deviation between donors was above 5%. To diagnose cytomegalovirus status from the catalog of TCR beta chain sequences, a statistical classification framework was built. V and J gene assignment, in a later analysis, came from comparing TCR nucleotide sequences with IMGT/GENE-DB human TR gene sequences. The TCRdist pipeline was used in a later analysis to assign CDR3 sequences and most-parsimonious VDJ recombination scenarios. In a later analysis, every TCR beta chain was defined by the combination of its CDR3 amino acid sequence and its V-gene family, and reads without a unique V-gene family were dropped. To address suspected cross-contamination and a sequencing artifact, a later analysis removed 592 highly shared, low-generation-probability nucleotide sequences. For each public chain, a later analysis derived a clonal expansion index from normalized ranks of inferred template counts within each repertoire. In a later analysis, generation probabilities were computed using a VDJ recombination model fitted to out-of-frame rearrangements, and the results were checked against IGoR. In a later analysis, hypergeometric tests were used to score TCR-TCR, TCR-HLA and TCR-CMV co-occurrence, with a repertoire-size bias correction applied to TCR pairs. To estimate false discovery rates, a later analysis permuted the HLA or CMV assignments 20 times. In a later analysis, co-occurring TCRs were grouped using DBSCAN, and TCRdist sequence similarity was added for clustering within HLA-allele-positive subsets. Co-occurrence clustering excluded repertoires with fewer than 30,000 or more than 120,000 public chains, plus five with anomalous nucleotide sharing. Held by TCRdb, this immuneACCESS table contains in-frame sequences only and omits some clones. Under half of the omission traces to an unresolved V gene where checked; the cause of the rest is unknown. V, J and clone size reflect that table, while D and trimming were determined from the DNA. For this sample the table gives tens of thousands of clones, of which approximately 65% were detected only once. 4.4% of the sample rests with the top ten.

The cohort comprised fewer than 700 healthy bone marrow donors. At the time of sampling, all cohort members were nominally healthy, though unrecorded immune exposures were likely present. The donor was CMV seropositive and belonged to the group of 250 to 350 seropositive cohort members. A peripheral blood sample was collected from each donor, and TCR beta sequencing was performed on peripheral blood mononuclear cells. The Qiagen DNeasy Blood Extraction Kit was used to extract genomic DNA from the blood cell samples. Here is what the overall study found, with its caveats: In a later genetic analysis, a missense DCLRE1C variant was associated with V-gene and J-gene trimming of TCR beta chains, and the association was replicated in an independent cohort. Linkage disequilibrium might explain the correlated functional status among segregating V segments, but an unknown experimental factor could not be excluded. When HLA alleles, especially DR and DQ, strongly co-occurred, TCR associations were difficult to assign to individual alleles. Most TCR sequences were seen in very few donors, while some public TCRs were found in many individuals. In a later analysis, HLA-associated TCR beta chains were found to be more clonally expanded and to have lower generation probabilities than equally common non-associated chains. Most CMV-associated TCR beta chains appeared to be HLA-restricted in a later analysis, and the HLA associations seemed to be driven largely by CMV exposure. In both the original and validation cohorts, the classifier was reported to diagnose cytomegalovirus status with high specificity and sensitivity. CMV serostatus was the only immune exposure information available for the cohort. In vitro tests confirmed that three of the cytomegalovirus-associated TCR beta chains recognize cytomegalovirus antigens. According to a later analysis, TCR association rates differed among HLA loci, with DRB1 alleles showing the most associated TCRs and HLA-C alleles showing the fewest. The authors suggested that the approach could potentially be generalized to other disease states and immunological phenotypes. A group of highly shared sequence variants was considered likely to be a technical artifact of the sequencing pipeline. A further reported finding was that TCR beta sequences accurately predicted the HLA-A and HLA-B alleles for most subjects in the first cohort. Because HLA typing was unavailable for some donors at each locus, only the typed subset was used in association tests. Specific HLA alleles were associated with 15,000 to 20,000 TCR beta sequences at a false discovery rate of 0.05 in a later analysis. This cohort had only TCR beta chains sequenced, and the lack of alpha or paired-chain data limited which features could be detected. Some IMGT-functional V segments, including TRBV6-2 and TRBV6-3, could not be distinguished by the 87-base-pair reads and were therefore excluded. In a later genetic analysis, fewer N-insertions in productive TCRs were reported among donors in an Asian-associated ancestry cluster than the roughly 700-donor mean. A later analysis reported that several top co-occurrence clusters appeared linked to parvovirus B19, influenza, CMV and Epstein-Barr virus. The study gave a list of 150 to 200 TCR beta chains associated with cytomegalovirus. Broadly in line with IMGT annotations, most TCR beta V segments showed up in productive rearrangements about 87% or about 30% of the time in an earlier analysis of some 590 of the donors. Sequencing depth was assumed to be roughly uniform across donors in the presence/absence analyses, though that assumption may not hold. Because counts were too low, approximately 15 rarely observed V segments, including chromosome 9 orphons, were excluded from the earlier analysis of roughly 580 of the donors.

The TCR was taken from a male donor in good health and CMV-seropositive. The sample was PBMCs. The sequence links TRBV7-8 to TRBJ2-7; no D gene can be assigned with confidence. The CDR3 sequence is CASSLVRDVSYEQYF. The nucleotide sequence is TGTGCCAGCAGCTTAGTACGAGATGTTTCCTACGAGCAGTACTTC.